These T cell receptor beta chains were read from a single sample in a study of blood T cell repertoires in COVID-19. Sequenced by immunoSEQ multiplex PCR; TCRdb stores in-frame clones only, minus some. The table has some 190,000 clones, less than 85% seen once. The sequencing sample was made of peripheral blood. Receptor source: an elderly woman with active or convalescent COVID-19. CDR3s include the opening cysteine and the closing phenylalanine or tryptophan. D genes are given only for firm matches. Only part of the rows carry a size: once, few, many, or a class if the clone is expanded.

clone size: -; J gene: TRBJ2-2; V gene: TRBV5-1; D gene: -; CDR3 protein: CASSLGQAATGELFF; CDR3 DNA: TGCGCCAGCAGCTTGGGACAGGCCGCCACCGGGGAGCTGTTTTTT
clone size: -; J gene: TRBJ2-7; V gene: TRBV6-4; D gene: TRBD2; CDR3 protein: CATLAGSGYEQYF; CDR3 DNA: TGTGCCACCTTAGCGGGATCGGGATACGAGCAGTACTTC
clone size: once; J gene: TRBJ1-2; V gene: TRBV27; D gene: -; CDR3 protein: CASRDGRGGYTF; CDR3 DNA: TGTGCCAGCAGGGACGGGCGGGGCGGCTACACCTTC
clone size: -; J gene: TRBJ2-7; V gene: TRBV12-5; D gene: -; CDR3 protein: CASGLDSRTTGYEQYF; CDR3 DNA: TGTGCTAGTGGTTTGGACTCCCGGACTACGGGTTACGAGCAGTACTTC
clone size: -; J gene: TRBJ1-5; V gene: TRBV9; D gene: TRBD1; CDR3 protein: CASSVTRTGGSNF; CDR3 DNA: TGTGCCAGCAGCGTAACGAGGACAGGGGGGTCGAATTTT
clone size: -; J gene: TRBJ2-3; V gene: TRBV2; D gene: TRBD1; CDR3 protein: CASSAATGGTDTQYF; CDR3 DNA: TGTGCCAGCAGTGCCGCGACAGGGGGAACAGATACGCAGTATTTT
clone size: -; J gene: TRBJ2-5; V gene: TRBV10-1; D gene: -; CDR3 protein: CASSGIDRGQETQYF; CDR3 DNA: TGCGCCAGCAGTGGAATCGATCGGGGGCAAGAGACCCAGTACTTC
clone size: -; J gene: TRBJ1-5; V gene: TRBV19; D gene: -; CDR3 protein: CASSNMKAGSNQPQHF; CDR3 DNA: TGTGCCAGTAGTAATATGAAGGCGGGGAGCAATCAGCCCCAGCATTTT
clone size: few; J gene: TRBJ2-3; V gene: TRBV2; D gene: -; CDR3 protein: CASPTARADTQYF; CDR3 DNA: TGTGCCAGCCCCACCGCCAGGGCAGATACGCAGTATTTT
clone size: few; J gene: TRBJ2-1; V gene: TRBV9; D gene: TRBD2; CDR3 protein: CASSVGSSGSTSEQFF; CDR3 DNA: TGTGCCAGCAGCGTAGGGTCCAGCGGGAGCACTAGTGAGCAGTTCTTC
clone size: -; J gene: TRBJ1-2; V gene: TRBV18; D gene: -; CDR3 protein: CASSPPGRAYGYTF; CDR3 DNA: TGTGCCAGCTCACCACCTGGGAGGGCCTATGGCTACACCTTC
clone size: -; J gene: TRBJ1-1; V gene: TRBV6-5; D gene: -; CDR3 protein: CASSYSSGLGTEAFF; CDR3 DNA: TGTGCCAGCAGTTACTCGTCAGGGCTGGGCACTGAAGCTTTCTTT
clone size: -; J gene: TRBJ1-1; V gene: TRBV25-1; D gene: TRBD1; CDR3 protein: CASSDPLEGASEAFF; CDR3 DNA: TGTGCCAGCAGTGATCCTCTAGAGGGGGCGTCTGAAGCTTTCTTT
clone size: -; J gene: TRBJ1-1; V gene: TRBV5-1; D gene: -; CDR3 protein: CASRHGGVRGNTEAFF; CDR3 DNA: TGCGCCAGCAGGCATGGTGGTGTCAGGGGGAACACTGAAGCTTTCTTT
clone size: -; J gene: TRBJ2-7; V gene: TRBV3-1/TRBV3-2; D gene: TRBD2; CDR3 protein: CASSQQLAATYEQYF; CDR3 DNA: TGTGCCAGCAGCCAACAACTAGCGGCCACCTACGAGCAGTACTTC
clone size: -; J gene: TRBJ2-5; V gene: TRBV6-5; D gene: -; CDR3 protein: CASREGRGQETQYF; CDR3 DNA: TGTGCCAGCAGGGAGGGCAGGGGGCAAGAGACCCAGTACTTC
clone size: -; J gene: TRBJ1-2; V gene: TRBV5-1; D gene: -; CDR3 protein: CASSLEYESGCTF; CDR3 DNA: TGCGCCAGCAGCTTGGAGTATGAATCAGGGTGCACCTTC
clone size: -; J gene: TRBJ2-1; V gene: TRBV4-1; D gene: TRBD2; CDR3 protein: CASSLRTSALSYNEQFF; CDR3 DNA: TGCGCCAGCAGCCTCCGGACTAGCGCTCTCTCCTACAATGAGCAGTTCTTC
clone size: -; J gene: TRBJ1-2; V gene: TRBV5-1; D gene: -; CDR3 protein: CASSRDTAHEGYTF; CDR3 DNA: TGCGCCAGCAGCCGGGACACCGCCCATGAGGGCTACACCTTC
clone size: many; J gene: TRBJ2-7; V gene: TRBV13; D gene: -; CDR3 protein: CASSLVGTAGNEQYF; CDR3 DNA: TGTGCCAGCAGCTTAGTCGGGACTGCTGGCAACGAGCAGTACTTC
clone size: -; J gene: TRBJ1-4; V gene: TRBV7-8; D gene: -; CDR3 protein: CASSQRGFGEKLFF; CDR3 DNA: TGTGCCAGCAGCCAAAGGGGGTTTGGGGAAAAACTGTTTTTT
clone size: many; J gene: TRBJ2-1; V gene: TRBV6-5; D gene: -; CDR3 protein: CASRGLSPAQFF; CDR3 DNA: TGTGCCAGCAGGGGACTGTCCCCCGCGCAGTTCTTC
clone size: once; J gene: TRBJ1-5; V gene: TRBV6-5; D gene: -; CDR3 protein: CASSYQGYGQPQHF; CDR3 DNA: TGTGCCAGCAGTTATCAGGGCTATGGGCAGCCCCAGCATTTT
clone size: -; J gene: TRBJ2-1; V gene: TRBV5-4; D gene: -; CDR3 protein: CASSLSQGYGEQFF; CDR3 DNA: TGTGCCAGCAGCTTATCTCAGGGCTATGGTGAGCAGTTCTTC
clone size: -; J gene: TRBJ2-5; V gene: TRBV19; D gene: -; CDR3 protein: CASSRVWGFQETQYF; CDR3 DNA: TGTGCCAGTAGCAGGGTCTGGGGATTCCAAGAGACCCAGTACTTC
clone size: few; J gene: TRBJ1-2; V gene: TRBV2; D gene: TRBD1; CDR3 protein: CASTEGQSIGYTF; CDR3 DNA: TGTGCCAGCACCGAGGGACAGTCAATAGGCTACACCTTC
clone size: -; J gene: TRBJ2-2; V gene: TRBV27; D gene: TRBD1; CDR3 protein: CASSLLVGRGTGELFF; CDR3 DNA: TGTGCCAGCAGTTTATTAGTCGGCAGGGGGACCGGGGAGCTGTTTTTT
clone size: -; J gene: TRBJ2-2; V gene: TRBV14; D gene: -; CDR3 protein: CASSGQLLNTGELFF; CDR3 DNA: TGTGCCAGCAGTGGACAGTTACTGAACACCGGGGAGCTGTTTTTT
clone size: -; J gene: TRBJ2-3; V gene: TRBV6-6; D gene: -; CDR3 protein: CASSYPNTDTQYF; CDR3 DNA: TGTGCCAGCAGTTATCCAAACACAGATACGCAGTATTTT
clone size: -; J gene: TRBJ2-1; V gene: TRBV19; D gene: -; CDR3 protein: CASAPRQPLRNEQFF; CDR3 DNA: TGTGCCAGCGCCCCCCGACAGCCCCTACGCAATGAGCAGTTCTTC
clone size: few; J gene: TRBJ2-1; V gene: TRBV9; D gene: TRBD2; CDR3 protein: CASSVEALAGAYEQFF; CDR3 DNA: TGTGCCAGCAGCGTAGAGGCACTAGCGGGAGCGTATGAGCAGTTCTTC
clone size: -; J gene: TRBJ1-4; V gene: TRBV5-1; D gene: TRBD1; CDR3 protein: CASSPDRETNEKLFF; CDR3 DNA: TGCGCCAGCAGCCCAGACAGGGAAACTAATGAAAAACTGTTTTTT
clone size: -; J gene: TRBJ1-1; V gene: TRBV2; D gene: -; CDR3 protein: CALSMQGSTEAFF; CDR3 DNA: TGTGCCCTCAGCATGCAGGGAAGCACTGAAGCTTTCTTT
clone size: -; J gene: TRBJ1-5; V gene: TRBV19; D gene: -; CDR3 protein: CASSAPTGGFGQPQHF; CDR3 DNA: TGTGCCAGTAGTGCGCCCACCGGGGGTTTCGGTCAGCCCCAGCATTTT
clone size: -; J gene: TRBJ1-1; V gene: TRBV10-1; D gene: TRBD1; CDR3 protein: CASSLTGETEAFF; CDR3 DNA: TGCGCCAGCTCCCTGACAGGGGAAACTGAAGCTTTCTTT
clone size: -; J gene: TRBJ2-5; V gene: TRBV20-1; D gene: TRBD2; CDR3 protein: CSASPLAGDWYQETQYF; CDR3 DNA: TGCAGTGCTAGTCCACTAGCGGGGGATTGGTACCAAGAGACCCAGTACTTC
clone size: few; J gene: TRBJ1-1; V gene: TRBV6-5; D gene: TRBD1; CDR3 protein: CASTAGGGRRQAFF; CDR3 DNA: TGTGCCAGCACCGCAGGGGGCGGAAGACGTCAAGCTTTCTTT
clone size: -; J gene: TRBJ2-3; V gene: TRBV7-2; D gene: -; CDR3 protein: CASSSSSGGSTDTQYF; CDR3 DNA: TGTGCCAGCAGCTCATCTAGTGGGGGGAGCACAGATACGCAGTATTTT
clone size: -; J gene: TRBJ1-2; V gene: TRBV10-3; D gene: -; CDR3 protein: CAIGETGPSNYGYTF; CDR3 DNA: TGTGCCATCGGAGAAACAGGGCCTTCTAACTATGGCTACACCTTC
clone size: -; J gene: TRBJ2-1; V gene: TRBV3-1/TRBV3-2; D gene: TRBD1; CDR3 protein: CASSLGTGVAYNEQFF; CDR3 DNA: TGTGCCAGCAGCCTCGGGACAGGGGTAGCCTACAATGAGCAGTTCTTC
clone size: few; J gene: TRBJ2-7; V gene: TRBV3-1/TRBV3-2; D gene: -; CDR3 protein: CASSPSGRSYEQYF; CDR3 DNA: TGTGCCAGCAGCCCAAGCGGACGCTCCTACGAGCAGTACTTC
clone size: -; J gene: TRBJ2-1; V gene: TRBV3-1/TRBV3-2; D gene: -; CDR3 protein: CASSRRTNEQFF; CDR3 DNA: TGTGCCAGCAGCCGAAGGACAAATGAGCAGTTCTTC
clone size: -; J gene: TRBJ2-1; V gene: TRBV5-1; D gene: -; CDR3 protein: CASSRDGSYNEQFF; CDR3 DNA: TGCGCCAGCAGCCGGGATGGCTCCTACAATGAGCAGTTCTTC
clone size: -; J gene: TRBJ2-7; V gene: TRBV7-3; D gene: TRBD1; CDR3 protein: CASSSPQGASHEQYF; CDR3 DNA: TGTGCCAGCAGCTCCCCACAGGGGGCGTCCCACGAGCAGTACTTC
clone size: -; J gene: TRBJ2-7; V gene: TRBV10-3; D gene: -; CDR3 protein: CAISAYGEQYF; CDR3 DNA: TGTGCCATCAGTGCCTACGGCGAGCAGTACTTC
clone size: -; J gene: TRBJ1-2; V gene: TRBV20-1; D gene: -; CDR3 protein: CSALRSEYTF; CDR3 DNA: TGCAGTGCCCTCCGTTCGGAGTACACCTTC
clone size: -; J gene: TRBJ1-2; V gene: TRBV11-2; D gene: -; CDR3 protein: CASSPDPRSGYTF; CDR3 DNA: TGTGCCAGCAGCCCTGACCCCCGGAGTGGCTACACCTTC
clone size: -; J gene: TRBJ2-1; V gene: TRBV20-1; D gene: -; CDR3 protein: CSASLLAPEQFF; CDR3 DNA: TGCAGTGCTAGTTTACTAGCCCCTGAGCAGTTCTTC
clone size: once; J gene: TRBJ2-3; V gene: TRBV19; D gene: TRBD2; CDR3 protein: CASSIGPRGLAGADTQYF; CDR3 DNA: TGTGCCAGTAGTATAGGTCCGAGGGGACTAGCGGGAGCAGATACGCAGTATTTT